These 25 T cell receptor beta chains share one sample of origin, sequenced in a study of human T cells and chemical hapten exposure. TCRdb recomputed calls from the RACE reads with MiXCR, one row per CDR3 protein. Among 85,000 to 100,000 distinct CDR3 sequences listed, 25% to 35% were seen once. The time point: patch test 3, about 24 weeks after DPC sensitization. The treatment was: therapeutic diphenylcyclopropenone sensitization with weekly scalp DPC. The material was whole blood, obtained in connection with sensitization to the hapten diphenylcyclopropenone (DPC). The origin of the receptors is a man in his forties with alopecia areata. Some clones in this sample may be carry-over from other donors' samples.

This clonotype was observed a few times. J is TRBJ2-7 and V is TRBV27; TRBD1 matches 9 bases. The CDR3 covers 15 residues. CDR1 is MNHEY and CDR2 is SMNVEV in the germline V gene (reference sequence). V was pared by 6 bases and J by 4 bases, with 10 bases of the junction left unmatched. The CDR3 DNA follows: TGTGCCAGCAGACCTACAGGGGGCTCGCCTTACGAGCAGTACTTC. It yields the protein CASRPTGGSPYEQYF.

This clonotype was picked up many times. The rearrangement joins TRBV12-3 or TRBV12-4 to TRBJ1-5, with D possibly matching TRBD1 (6 bases). This CDR3 is 13 amino acids long. V was shortened by 6 bases and J by 3 bases, with 9 bases between the two germline ends. CDR3 DNA: TGTGCCAGCAGCCGACAGGACAATCAGCCCCAGCATTTT. Amino acid sequence: CASSRQDNQPQHF.

The chain joins TRBV5-5 to TRBJ1-1; D unresolved. The CDR3 totals 13 residues. CDR1 and CDR2 (germline): SGHKS, YYEKEE (reference sequence). The V and J ends lost 0 bases and 3 bases respectively, with 6 bases between them. The CDR3 DNA is TGTGCCAGCAGCTTGGAGGTCTACACTGAAGCTTTCTTT. Its protein is CASSLEVYTEAFF.

The V call is TRBV7-9, the J call TRBJ1-5, with a possible D match to TRBD1 (5 bases). This CDR3 region has 12 residues. V shed 3 bases and J shed 7 bases, with 7 bases lying between them. The V gene's germline CDR1 is SEHNR and CDR2 FQNEAQ (reference sequence). CDR3 residues: CASSFEGQPQHF. The CDR3 coding sequence is TGTGCCAGCAGCTTCGAGGGGCAGCCCCAGCATTTT. Filled out from reference TRBV7-9 and TRBJ1-5, the complete variable domain reads DTGVSQNPRHKITKRGQNVTFRCDPISEHNRLYWYRQTLGQGPEFLTYFQNEAQLEKSRLLSDRFSAERPKGSFSTLEIQRTEQGDSAMYLCASSFEGQPQHFGDGTRLSIL.

The J gene is TRBJ2-7, the V gene TRBV4-2; 12 bases are a match to TRBD1. J was trimmed by 4 bases and V by 1 base; bases with no gene match: 5. Germline CDR1 and CDR2: LGHNA and YNFKEQ. CDR3 length: 16 residues. DNA of the CDR3: TGTGCCAGCAGCCAAGCTGGGGGACAGGGGGCTTACGAGCAGTACTTC. Translating it yields CASSQAGGQGAYEQYF.

This clonotype was picked up a small number of times. The chain links TRBV5-1 to TRBJ2-3; 11 bases map to TRBD2. CDR1 is SGHRS, CDR2 YFSETQ, per germline. V lost 1 base and J lost 0; bases outside the gene matches: 19. This CDR3 has 22 amino acids. In DNA form, the CDR3 reads TGCGCCAGCAGCTTGCCGGCCCAACTAGCGGGAGTCGGTGTCAGAAGCACAGATACGCAGTATTTT. This sequence encodes CASSLPAQLAGVGVRSTDTQYF.

This clonotype was observed a few times. The chain joins TRBV4-1 to TRBJ1-2, with 7 bases that match TRBD1. Trimming took 4 bases from V and 7 from J; bases not matched to a gene: 15. There are 16 residues in the CDR3. The germline V gene encodes CDR1 MGHRA and CDR2 YSYEKL. The CDR3 nucleotides are TGCGCCAGCAGCCTGATACCGGGACAGCCAATTGTTGGCTACACCTTC. Translated: CASSLIPGQPIVGYTF.

V is TRBV20-1 and J is TRBJ1-5; D remains ambiguous. The V gene lost 6 bases and the J gene lost 4 bases, with 10 bases spanning the gap. Germline V gives CDR1 DFQATT, CDR2 SNEGSKA (reference sequence). There are 12 residues in the CDR3. The CDR3, as DNA: TGCAGTGCCCGACATACGAATCAGCCCCAGCATTTT. This codes for CSARHTNQPQHF.

CDR3 residues: CASSVGQAGVADTQYF. For the CDR3, the DNA is TGTGCCAGCAGCGTAGGGCAAGCGGGAGTGGCAGATACGCAGTATTTT. The genes are TRBV9 and TRBJ2-3; the match to TRBD2 covers 8 bases. The germline CDR1 and CDR2 sequences are SGDLS and YYNGEE. The CDR3 sequence is 16 residues long. V lost 0 bases and J lost 4; bases outside the gene matches: 7.

This clonotype has just a few counts. V usage is TRBV5-6 and J usage is TRBJ2-7; tentative D call: TRBD2 (5 bases). Trimming cost V 4 bases and J 0 bases, with 14 bases left between them. Germline CDR1 reads SGHDT; CDR2 reads YYEEEE. The CDR3 is made up of 15 amino acids. CDR3 amino acids: CASSPTRANSYEQYF. The CDR3, as DNA: TGTGCCAGCAGCCCAACGCGGGCGAACTCCTACGAGCAGTACTTC.

This chain connects TRBV12-3 or TRBV12-4 to TRBJ2-2; D is unresolved. Trimming cost V 5 bases and J 6 bases, with 16 bases left between them. There are 15 residues in the CDR3. The CDR3, as DNA: TGTGCCAGCAGTCACGTCGTCATGACGGCCGGGGAGCTGTTTTTT. Translating gives CASSHVVMTAGELFF.

In regard to this clonotype: One end of the junction fails to match germline, which may point to a read error. The chain recombines TRBV7-9 with TRBJ1-4; 8 bases map to TRBD1. Germline V gene lookup returns CDR1 SEHNR and CDR2 FQNEAQ (reference sequence). The CDR3 totals 16 residues. The CDR3 loop reads CASGLGQGGTNEKLFF. Written as DNA, the CDR3 is TGTGCCAGCGGCTTAGGACAGGGAGGCACTAATGAAAAACTGTTTTTT.

This clonotype was detected a few times. The chain is built from TRBV27 and TRBJ2-7; TRBD2 aligns across 10 bases. V trimming: 5 bases; J trimming: 2 bases; junction bases outside the gene matches: 3. Germline assignment: CDR1 MNHEY and CDR2 SMNVEV (reference sequence). This CDR3 has 14 amino acids. The CDR3: CASSPLAGAYEQYF. The CDR3 coding sequence is TGTGCCAGCAGTCCCCTAGCGGGGGCCTACGAGCAGTACTTC.

The genes are TRBV5-1 and TRBJ1-4, with TRBD1 identical over 8 bases. V trimming: 0 bases; J trimming: 7 bases; junction bases outside the gene matches: 2. The CDR3 contains 14 residues. CDR1 is SGHRS, CDR2 YFSETQ, per germline. Here the CDR3 reads CASSLVQGAEKLFF. As DNA, the CDR3 is TGCGCCAGCAGCTTGGTCCAGGGGGCTGAAAAACTGTTTTTT.

V and J are TRBV2 and TRBJ1-5; a possible D gene is TRBD1 (5 bases). Germline lookup yields CDR1 SNHLY and CDR2 FYNNEI. The germline V and J ends were trimmed by 1 base and 6 bases, with 16 bases remaining between them. CDR3 size: 16 residues. DNA of the CDR3: TGTGCCAGCAGTGAAGGGGGTGGGGCGCAGGGTCAGCCCCAGCATTTT. It is translated as CASSEGGGAQGQPQHF.

The V gene is TRBV5-1, the J gene TRBJ2-7; 7 bases map to TRBD1. The CDR3 totals 13 residues. The germline V gene has CDR1 SGHRS and CDR2 YFSETQ. Trimming cost V 6 bases and J 1 base; bases outside gene matches: 4. The CDR3 here is CASTMTGSYEQYF. In nucleotides, the CDR3 is TGCGCCAGCACTATGACAGGGTCCTACGAGCAGTACTTC.

There are a few counts of this clonotype. The V and J genes are TRBV5-1 and TRBJ2-7, with 7 bases fitting TRBD2. CDR1 and CDR2 (germline): SGHRS, YFSETQ. Unmatched junction bases numbered 6, after V lost 0 bases and J lost 3 bases. The CDR3 totals 15 residues. The CDR3 coding sequence is TGCGCCAGCAGCTTGGACGGGAGGTCGGGCTACGAGCAGTACTTC. Its protein product is CASSLDGRSGYEQYF.

This clonotype was recorded a few times. The V call is TRBV7-9, the J call TRBJ2-1; TRBD2 matches at 9 bases. With V trimmed by 4 bases and J by 4 bases, 11 bases remained unmatched. Germline lookup yields CDR1 SEHNR and CDR2 FQNEAQ (reference sequence). The CDR3 spans 17 residues. The CDR3 reads CASSSGGLAGDYNEQFF. CDR3 bases: TGTGCCAGCAGCTCCGGGGGCTTAGCGGGAGATTACAATGAGCAGTTCTTC.

This chain connects TRBV14 to TRBJ2-3; D is perhaps TRBD1 (6 bases). Between the trimmed V and J ends, which lost 4 bases and 3 bases, there was a span of 14 bases. From germline, CDR1 is SGHDN and CDR2 FVKESK. CDR3 length: 15 amino acids. CDR3 sequence reads: CASSPQGLGTDTQYF. Written as DNA, the CDR3 is TGTGCCAGCAGCCCCCAGGGGCTAGGGACAGATACGCAGTATTTT.

This chain joins TRBV18 and TRBJ2-3; TRBD2 aligns across 13 bases. V shed 3 bases, J shed 5 bases, and the junction held 8 bases outside the gene matches. The CDR3 runs 17 residues. Germline lookup yields CDR1 KGHSH and CDR2 LQKENI. The CDR3 nucleotides read TGTGCCAGCTCACCGCAAAAGGGACTAGCGGGACGAGATACGCAGTATTTT. Its protein product is CASSPQKGLAGRDTQYF.

The CDR3 nucleotides are TGTGCCAGCAGCTTAGGAGGGACGTTGAGCGATACGCAGTATTTT. Its protein is CASSLGGTLSDTQYF. V usage is TRBV7-2 and J usage is TRBJ2-3, with D perhaps TRBD1 or TRBD2 (5 bases each). The V end was cut by 1 base, the J end by 6 bases, with 14 bases between. Germline loops: CDR1 SGHTA, CDR2 FQGNSA. The CDR3 sequence is 15 residues long.

This clonotype was observed at least ten times. CDR3 bases: TGCAGTGCTAGAGTCGGGAAGAGCGCCCAAGAGACCCAGTACTTC. Translation gives CSARVGKSAQETQYF. V and J are TRBV20-1 and TRBJ2-5; D is perhaps TRBD2 (5 bases). V was shortened by 1 base and J by 1 base, with 13 bases between the two germline ends. The length of the CDR3 is 15 residues. Germline values: CDR1 DFQATT, CDR2 SNEGSKA (reference sequence).

The chain is built from TRBV3-1 and TRBJ2-7; D not certain. V dropped 1 base and J dropped 7 bases, with 11 bases sitting between them. Germline CDR1 and CDR2: LGHDT and YNNKEL (reference sequence). This CDR3 is 13 amino acids long. CDR3 DNA sequence: TGTGCCAGCAGCCAAGTGACCTCTAGTGAGCAGTACTTC. Protein sequence: CASSQVTSSEQYF.

On this clonotype: A read error may account for a junction end that differs from germline. V and J are TRBV28 and TRBJ1-5; D may be TRBD1 (6 bases). This CDR3 spans 16 amino acids. Germline V CDR1 and CDR2: MDHEN, SYDVKM. CDR3 loop: CTSSDGTPYSNQPQHF. In DNA, the CDR3 is TGTACCAGCAGTGACGGGACACCGTATAGCAATCAGCCCCAGCATTTT.

This clonotype showed up just a few times. This sequence joins TRBV28 and TRBJ2-3, with unresolved D. CDR3 length: 14 residues. Germline V gene sequence: CDR1 MDHEN, CDR2 SYDVKM. V lost 6 bases, J lost 3 bases, and 13 bases lay in between. The CDR3 spells CASRSGSRTDTQYF. DNA of the CDR3: TGTGCCAGCAGATCTGGCAGTCGGACAGATACGCAGTATTTT.